These T cell receptor beta chains were read from a single sample in a study of OX40 agonist ivuxolimab in advanced cancers. Only in-frame clones appear in the TCRdb table, and some are missing; sequencing was by immunoSEQ multiplex PCR. The profile shows just over 80,000 clones, around 86% of them singletons. The sequenced sample was CD4+ or CD8+ T cells sorted from blood, obtained in a trial of the OX40 agonist ivuxolimab. The receptors come from an adult with an advanced solid tumor such as melanoma, head and neck, liver or kidney cancer. The CDR3 runs from the conserved cysteine through the conserved F or W. A D gene is named only where the DNA matches it firmly. The size entry is marked missing in some rows and otherwise reads once, few, many or a size class.

clone_size | d_call | j_call | v_call | cdr3_nt | cdr3_aa
. | TRBD2 | TRBJ2-1 | TRBV25-1 | TGTGCCAGCAGTGAATTCGGACTAGCGGGACTCAATGAGCAGTTCTTC | CASSEFGLAGLNEQFF
. | . | TRBJ2-3 | TRBV29-1 | TGCAGCGTTGGCCGCAACAACCACGGGGCGGTTAGCACAGATACGCAGTATTTT | CSVGRNNHGAVSTDTQYF
. | TRBD2 | TRBJ2-7 | TRBV28 | TGTGCCAGCAGTCCCCCACTAGCGAGATCCTACGAGCAGTACTTC | CASSPPLARSYEQYF
. | TRBD1 | TRBJ2-1 | TRBV5-1 | TGCGCCAGCAGCCTGGGCTCGGGACAGGGGAACAATGAGCAGTTCTTC | CASSLGSGQGNNEQFF
. | TRBD1 | TRBJ1-5 | TRBV6-5 | TGTGCCAGCAGTTCCAAACAGGGGTGGAATCAGCCCCAGCATTTT | CASSSKQGWNQPQHF
many | TRBD1 | TRBJ1-2 | TRBV5-1 | TGCGCCAGCAGCTCCAAGTCAGGGGGAGGTGGCTACACCTTC | CASSSKSGGGGYTF
once | . | TRBJ2-7 | TRBV11-2 | TGTGCCAGCAGCTCCATAGGAGTTCTTCGCGAGCAGTACTTC | CASSSIGVLREQYF
. | . | TRBJ2-4 | TRBV7-9 | TGTGCCAGCAGCCCCATAGGGACACTAGCCAAAAACATTCAGTACTTC | CASSPIGTLAKNIQYF
. | . | TRBJ1-2 | TRBV6-5 | TGTGCCAGCAGTTACGAAGGGAACTATGGCTACACCTTC | CASSYEGNYGYTF
. | . | TRBJ2-3 | TRBV5-8 | TGTGCCAGCAGCTTGGACTTATGGACAGATACGCAGTATTTT | CASSLDLWTDTQYF
. | . | TRBJ2-2 | TRBV5-1 | TGCGCCAGCAGCTTGGGGGTTGGAGGGGCGCCCACCGGGGAGCTGTTTTTT | CASSLGVGGAPTGELFF
. | TRBD1 | TRBJ1-1 | TRBV5-6 | TGTGCCAGCAGCGTAGGACAGGGGGCAGCTTTCTTT | CASSVGQGAAFF
. | . | TRBJ1-5 | TRBV19 | TGTGCCAGTAGTATTTCGAGCAATCAGCCCCAGCATTTT | CASSISSNQPQHF
. | . | TRBJ1-3 | TRBV5-1 | TGCGCCAGCAGCTTGACCTTCTCTGGAAACACCATATATTTT | CASSLTFSGNTIYF
. | . | TRBJ1-1 | TRBV5-1 | TGCGCCAGCAGCTTGGACAGGAACACTGAAGCTTTCTTT | CASSLDRNTEAFF
. | . | TRBJ2-5 | TRBV27 | TGTGCCAGCAGTTTCTCCAGGGTTGAGACCCAGTACTTC | CASSFSRVETQYF
few | TRBD2 | TRBJ2-5 | TRBV5-3 | TGTGCCAGAAGCTTGGATCGCGGGAGCACGGAGACCCAGTACTTC | CARSLDRGSTETQYF
. | . | TRBJ1-2 | TRBV4-1 | TGCGCCAGCAGCCAAGAAACCACGATCTGGGGCTACACCTTC | CASSQETTIWGYTF
. | . | TRBJ1-1 | TRBV6-1 | TGTGCCAGCGGGGCAGGCACTGAAGCTTTCTTT | CASGAGTEAFF
. | . | TRBJ2-5 | TRBV6-6 | TGTGCCAGCTCCGAACCTCTAGGCCGCGGCGAGACCCAGTACTTC | CASSEPLGRGETQYF
. | TRBD1 | TRBJ1-2 | TRBV30 | TGTGCCTGGAGGCGTACAGGGGTCCCTTATGGCTACACCTTC | CAWRRTGVPYGYTF
. | . | TRBJ1-6 | TRBV27 | TGTGCCAGCAGTTTAGAAGGCTTCGGTCAGCTTAATTCACCCCTCCACTTT | CASSLEGFGQLNSPLHF
. | TRBD1 | TRBJ1-1 | TRBV7-9 | TGTGCCAGCAGCTTAGGAGGGACAGGAGGTTCGGCTTTCTTT | CASSLGGTGGSAFF
. | TRBD2 | TRBJ2-1 | TRBV2 | TGTGCCAGCATACGACTAGCGGGGCTCGACAATGAGCAGTTCTTC | CASIRLAGLDNEQFF